A single sample is the source of the 32 T cell receptor beta chains below, sequenced in a study of blood T cell repertoires in COVID-19. Using immunoSEQ multiplex PCR, the repertoire was profiled, and TCRdb retains in-frame clones only, with some absent. The sample has around 220,000 clones, more than 75% seen once. The sequenced sample was peripheral blood. The receptors derive from a man between 45 and 60 years old with acute or convalescent COVID-19.

The chain joins TRBV6-5 to TRBJ1-5; 9 bases are a match to TRBD1. Germline V gene lookup returns CDR1 MNHEY and CDR2 SVGAGI. The junction had 10 bases not matched to a gene; V was cut back by 5 bases and J by 11 bases. The CDR3 covers 14 residues. CDR3 sequence: CASSPLGGQGAQHF. CDR3 nucleotides: TGTGCCAGCAGTCCGTTAGGGGGACAGGGAGCCCAGCATTTT.

V is TRBV18 and J is TRBJ1-1; TRBD1 matches at 7 bases. The V gene's germline CDR1 is KGHSH and CDR2 LQKENI. CDR3 length: 14 amino acids. V shed 6 bases, J shed 1 base, and the junction held 5 bases outside the gene matches. The CDR3 nucleotides are TGTGCCAGCTCGACGGACAGGCGGAACACTGAAGCTTTCTTT. Translated: CASSTDRRNTEAFF.

The V and J genes are TRBV29-1 and TRBJ2-1; D not resolved. Germline CDR1 and CDR2: SQVTM and ANQGSEA. V gave up 6 bases and J gave up 0 bases, with 12 bases separating them. The CDR3 spans 14 residues. The CDR3 DNA reads as TGCAGCGTCGTTAGAGTTCTCTCCTACAATGAGCAGTTCTTC. Translating it yields CSVVRVLSYNEQFF.

The rearrangement links TRBV19 to TRBJ1-2; D is perhaps TRBD1 (5 bases). Deletions cut 10 bases from V and 4 bases from J, with 13 bases between. Per the germline V gene, CDR1 is LNHDA and CDR2 is SQIVND (reference sequence). The CDR3 runs to 12 residues. As DNA, the CDR3 is TGTGCCACCTCGACAGCCCCCTATGGCTACACCTTC. Its translation: CATSTAPYGYTF.

V usage is TRBV11-2 and J usage is TRBJ2-2; 10 bases map to TRBD1. Germline CDR1 is SGHAT and CDR2 is FQNNGV. With V trimmed by 7 bases and J by 1 base, 6 bases remained unmatched. This CDR3 has 16 residues. CDR3 bases: TGTGCCAGCACCGTAGGGACAGGGGTGAACACCGGGGAGCTGTTTTTT. This gives the protein CASTVGTGVNTGELFF.

The rearrangement links TRBV16 to TRBJ2-1, with TRBD2 matching over 7 bases. The germline V gene has CDR1 KGHSY and CDR2 FQNENV. The CDR3 has 13 amino acids. V shed 2 bases and J 10 bases; nucleotides not matched to a gene: 5. The CDR3 bases are TGTGCCAGCAGCCAAACCCGCGGGGGAGAGCAGTTCTTC. Protein: CASSQTRGGEQFF.

V gene TRBV5-4 combines with J gene TRBJ2-5; perhaps TRBD1 as D (6 bases). The CDR3 covers 14 residues. Germline V gene lookup returns CDR1 SGHNT and CDR2 YYREEE (reference sequence). Trimming removed 0 bases at V and 7 bases at J, with 13 bases between. CDR3 amino acids: CASSLGAQGGTQYF. CDR3 nucleotides: TGTGCCAGCAGCTTGGGTGCCCAAGGGGGGACCCAGTACTTC.

The J gene is TRBJ2-5, the V gene TRBV18; D possibly corresponds to TRBD1 (8 bases). CDR1 and CDR2 from the germline V gene are KGHSH and LQKENI. CDR3 size: 13 residues. The ends were cut back, 6 bases at V and 5 bases at J, with 13 bases in the middle. CDR3 coding DNA: TGTGCCAGCTCCGGACAGGGAGGGGAGACCCAGTACTTC. It is translated as CASSGQGGETQYF.

This sequence joins TRBV5-1 and TRBJ1-1; the D gene is possibly TRBD1 (6 bases). CDR3 length equals 14 residues. V lost 4 bases to trimming and J lost 0 bases, with 10 bases between them. Germline values: CDR1 SGHRS, CDR2 YFSETQ. The CDR3, as DNA: TGCGCCAGCAGCCCCCGGACAGTGAACACTGAAGCTTTCTTT. It specifies CASSPRTVNTEAFF.

This chain uses TRBV6-6 with TRBJ2-1, with a tentative D call TRBD2 (5 bases). The CDR3 totals 15 residues. Per germline, CDR1 MNHNY and CDR2 SVGAGI (reference sequence). The germline V and J ends were trimmed by 7 bases and 1 base, with 14 bases remaining between them. The chain's CDR3 is CASTGARGSYNEQFF. DNA for the CDR3: TGTGCCAGCACTGGAGCAAGAGGGTCCTACAATGAGCAGTTCTTC.

The chain combines TRBV27 with TRBJ1-2; 7 nucleotides line up with TRBD1. The ends lost 5 bases at V and 8 bases at J; junction bases unmatched: 8. The germline V gene has CDR1 MNHEY and CDR2 SMNVEV (reference sequence). CDR3 length equals 13 residues. This chain's CDR3 is CASSPTGVRGYTF. CDR3 nucleotide sequence: TGTGCCAGCAGTCCCACAGGGGTTCGAGGCTACACCTTC.

The gene calls are TRBV5-4 and TRBJ1-4; perhaps TRBD1 as D (5 bases). V was pared by 2 bases and J by 3 bases, with 8 bases between. The germline gives CDR1 SGHNT, CDR2 YYREEE (reference sequence). CDR3 length equals 14 residues. CDR3 DNA sequence: TGTGCCAGCAGCTTCAGGGAACCTAATGAAAAACTGTTTTTT. The encoded protein is CASSFREPNEKLFF.

In nucleotides, the CDR3 is TGTGCCAGCAGCTTAGCGCGGACAGGGGACTATGGCTACACCTTC. Translation gives CASSLARTGDYGYTF. V gene TRBV11-2 combines with J gene TRBJ1-2; the match to TRBD1 covers 9 bases. V lost 1 base to trimming and J lost 3 bases; unmatched junction nucleotides: 3. Germline V gene lookup returns CDR1 SGHAT and CDR2 FQNNGV. The CDR3 loop spans 15 amino acids. Full variable domain (rest looked up from reference TRBV11-2 and TRBJ1-2): EAGVAQSPRYKIIEKRQSVAFWCNPISGHATLYWYQQILGQGPKLLIQFQNNGVVDDSQLPKDRFSAERLKGVDSTLKIQPAKLEDSAVYLCASSLARTGDYGYTFGSGTRLTVV.

This rearrangement joins TRBV12-3 or TRBV12-4 to TRBJ1-6, with D possibly being TRBD1 (6 bases). The CDR3 has 13 amino acids. V was shortened by 7 bases and J by 8 bases, with 12 bases between the two germline ends. For the CDR3, the DNA is TGTGCCAGCACAGGGGCTGGTGATTCACCCCTCCACTTT. Amino acids: CASTGAGDSPLHF.

This clone was counted between two and nine times. The rearrangement links TRBV12-3 or TRBV12-4 to TRBJ1-1; D unclear. V lost 6 bases and J 6 bases, leaving 14 bases between the germline ends. This CDR3 spans 13 amino acids. The CDR3 spells CASRPPSGAEAFF. The CDR3 DNA reads as TGTGCCAGCAGACCACCTAGCGGGGCTGAAGCTTTCTTT.

The chain has TRBV27 and TRBJ1-3; D might be TRBD1 (5 bases). V was clipped by 2 bases and J by 4 bases, with 15 bases between them. This CDR3 has 16 residues. Germline V lookup: CDR1 MNHEY, CDR2 SMNVEV (reference sequence). The CDR3 protein is CASSLNGRATGNTIYF. The CDR3 coding sequence is TGTGCCAGCAGTTTAAATGGCAGGGCGACGGGAAACACCATATATTTT.

This clone was seen more than once but under ten times. This chain links TRBV5-1 with TRBJ1-2, with 7 bases lining up with TRBD1. Germline V gene data show CDR1 as SGHRS and CDR2 as YFSETQ. This CDR3 has 15 residues. J gave up 1 base and V 0 bases, and 3 bases lay outside the gene matches. CDR3 amino acids: CASSLEGQLNYGYTF. CDR3 DNA sequence: TGCGCCAGCAGCTTGGAGGGACAGCTTAACTATGGCTACACCTTC.

The V and J genes are TRBV6-5 and TRBJ1-1, with D unclear. This CDR3 has 12 amino acids. V was trimmed by 6 bases and J by 7 bases, leaving 12 bases between them. From germline, CDR1 is MNHEY and CDR2 SVGAGI. CDR3 nucleotide sequence: TGTGCCAGCAGAAGTACCGGGTATGAAGCTTTCTTT. This sequence encodes CASRSTGYEAFF.

The chain recombines TRBV5-4 with TRBJ2-5; D uncertain. The germline CDR1 and CDR2 sequences are SGHNT and YYREEE (reference sequence). The CDR3 has 15 amino acids. With 5 bases removed from V and 2 bases from J, the gap between germline ends came to 16 bases. CDR3: CASRSSTRRQETQYF. The CDR3 bases are TGTGCCAGCAGATCCTCGACCCGGCGGCAAGAGACCCAGTACTTC.

The chain employs TRBV7-8 and TRBJ1-2; a possible D gene is TRBD1 (6 bases). Deletions cut 1 base from V and 6 bases from J, with 9 bases between. Germline assignment: CDR1 SGHVS and CDR2 FQNEAQ. This CDR3 has 13 amino acids. The CDR3 nucleotides read TGTGCCAGCAGCTTAGACAGGGAGCATGGCTACACCTTC. Its protein product is CASSLDREHGYTF.

V is TRBV20-1 and J is TRBJ1-5, with TRBD1 matching over 8 bases. This CDR3 region has 16 residues. Germline V gene sequence: CDR1 DFQATT, CDR2 SNEGSKA (reference sequence). Trimming removed 3 bases from V and 7 bases from J; junction bases left unmatched: 14. The CDR3 bases are TGCAGTGCTAGTGCTCGACAGGGGCCCGTGGTGCAGCCCCAGCATTTT. This encodes CSASARQGPVVQPQHF.

The chain employs TRBV29-1 and TRBJ1-4; TRBD1 aligns across 11 bases. V was clipped by 6 bases and J by 4 bases; unmatched bases: 7. The CDR3 sequence is 15 residues long. CDR1 SQVTM and CDR2 ANQGSEA come from the germline V gene. Here the CDR3 reads CSVSDRGQGNEKLFF. The CDR3 DNA is TGCAGCGTCTCGGACAGGGGGCAGGGTAATGAAAAACTGTTTTTT.

The chain is built from TRBV7-9 and TRBJ1-6; D uncertain. Germline CDR1 reads SEHNR; CDR2 reads FQNEAQ (reference sequence). Trimming took off 3 bases at V and 8 bases at J, with 5 bases between the two ends. The CDR3 contains 12 residues. CDR3 loop: CASSFGDSPLHF. The CDR3, as DNA: TGTGCCAGCAGCTTCGGGGATTCACCCCTCCACTTT.

The rearrangement joins TRBV27 to TRBJ2-1; 13 nucleotides line up with TRBD2. Trimming at V came to 2 bases and at J to 8 bases, leaving 9 bases not matched to a gene. The CDR3 is 17 residues long. The germline V gene has CDR1 MNHEY and CDR2 SMNVEV (reference sequence). CDR3 coding DNA: TGTGCCAGCAGTTTAGCACTAGCGGGGGGGCGGGGCGATGAGCAGTTCTTC. As protein: CASSLALAGGRGDEQFF.

This clone was observed a single time. V is TRBV7-9 and J is TRBJ1-5; D ambiguous. Germline V gene data show CDR1 as SEHNR and CDR2 as FQNEAQ (reference sequence). V lost 1 base and J lost 2, with 9 bases in between. CDR3 size: 15 residues. DNA for the CDR3: TGTGCCAGCAGCTTAGGGGCGCATGGCAATCAGCCCCAGCATTTT. Amino acids: CASSLGAHGNQPQHF.

The chain carries TRBV10-1 and TRBJ1-6; TRBD1 agrees at 12 bases. This CDR3 has 16 amino acids. Germline V lookup: CDR1 WNHNN, CDR2 SYGVQD (reference sequence). V trimming: 4 bases; J trimming: 7 bases; junction bases outside the gene matches: 5. The CDR3 bases are TGCGCCAGCAGTGCTGGGACAGGGGGCCGGAATTCACCCCTCCACTTT. Translation gives CASSAGTGGRNSPLHF.

The CDR3 DNA is TGTGCCACCAGCAGGACCGGGACAGGTTACAATGAGCAGTTCTTC. Its translation is CATSRTGTGYNEQFF. V usage is TRBV15 and J usage is TRBJ2-1, with 8 bases identical to TRBD1. The germline CDR1 and CDR2 sequences are LNHNV and YYDKDF (reference sequence). J was trimmed by 4 bases and V by 3 bases; bases with no gene match: 5. The CDR3 consists of 15 residues.

The chain uses TRBV6-1 and TRBJ2-7; 8 bases fit TRBD1. Losses at the gene ends were 1 base for V and 2 bases for J; bases not matched to a gene: 4. CDR1 MNHNS and CDR2 SASEGT come from the germline V gene. This CDR3 spans 15 amino acids. CDR3 amino acids: CASSEVTGGPYEQYF. The CDR3 DNA follows: TGTGCCAGCAGTGAAGTTACAGGGGGACCCTACGAGCAGTACTTC.

This chain links TRBV6-6 with TRBJ2-6; TRBD1 aligns across 7 bases. The J segment lost 0 bases and the V segment lost 5 bases, leaving 7 bases of the junction unmatched. The germline V gene encodes CDR1 MNHNY and CDR2 SVGAGI (reference sequence). There are 17 residues in the CDR3. CDR3 sequence reads: CASSPKGAGSGANVLTF. The DNA of the CDR3 is TGTGCCAGCAGTCCAAAGGGGGCTGGCTCTGGGGCCAACGTCCTGACTTTC.

The genes are TRBV19 and TRBJ2-2; D perhaps matches TRBD1 (7 bases). Per the germline V gene, CDR1 is LNHDA and CDR2 is SQIVND (reference sequence). V gave up 9 bases and J gave up 4 bases, with 15 bases separating them. The CDR3 length is 14 residues. As DNA, the CDR3 is TGTGCCAGCAGCAGGGGGGAGGTCACCGGGGAGCTGTTTTTT. This encodes CASSRGEVTGELFF.

V gene TRBV18 combines with J gene TRBJ1-4; D gene uncertain. Germline CDR1 is KGHSH and CDR2 is LQKENI. The CDR3 runs to 15 residues. V dropped 3 bases and J dropped 6 bases, with 14 bases sitting between them. The CDR3 coding sequence is TGTGCCAGCTCACCGCGGACCGTGAGGGATGAAAAACTGTTTTTT. This gives the protein CASSPRTVRDEKLFF.

V usage is TRBV7-2 and J usage is TRBJ2-1, with TRBD2 matching 8 bases. There are 15 residues in the CDR3. Unmatched junction bases numbered 12, after V lost 5 bases and J lost 9 bases. Germline V gene data show CDR1 as SGHTA and CDR2 as FQGNSA. Here the CDR3 reads CASSPGLVRPGEQFF. In DNA, the CDR3 is TGTGCCAGCAGCCCGGGACTAGTCCGTCCCGGTGAGCAGTTCTTC.